Shown below are 27 T cell receptor beta chains from a single sample sequenced in a study of molecular identifiers for immune sequencing clone quantification. MiXCR was run by TCRdb on the PCR reads, yielding one entry per CDR3 protein. The profile shows about 60,000 distinct CDR3 sequences, around 19% of them singletons. The sample was naive CD8+ T cells from blood, with Jurkat cell RNA spiked in. Subset given: FACS-sorted CD8+CD4-CCR7+CD45RA+ naive T cells. The receptor source for this set is a human donor in good health. Some libraries in this study had Jurkat cell RNA spiked in.

The J gene is TRBJ2-5, the V gene TRBV15, with D unresolved. Germline-derived CDR1 and CDR2 are LNHNV and YYDKDF (reference sequence). V shed 0 bases and J shed 2 bases, with 22 bases lying between them. This CDR3 spans 19 amino acids. As DNA, the CDR3 is TGTGCCACCAGCAGAGATCAAATTATAGTCGCGTCCCCACAAGAGACCCAGTACTTC. Its translation: CATSRDQIIVASPQETQYF. Together with reference TRBV15 and TRBJ2-5, the CDR3 gives the full variable domain: DAMVIQNPRYQVTQFGKPVTLSCSQTLNHNVMYWYQQKSSQAPKLLFHYYDKDFNNEADTPDNFQSRRPNTSFCFLDIRSPGLGDTAMYLCATSRDQIIVASPQETQYFGPGTRLLVL.

This clonotype came up a few times. The chain carries TRBV7-6 and TRBJ2-3; TRBD2 matches at 7 bases. Unmatched junction bases numbered 5, after V lost 8 bases and J lost 0 bases. The CDR3 is 14 amino acids. Germline CDR1 SGHVS, CDR2 FNYEAQ. CDR3 region: CASSGGRSTDTQYF. CDR3 bases: TGTGCCAGCTCGGGAGGCCGGAGCACAGATACGCAGTATTTT.

This chain connects TRBV29-1 to TRBJ1-3; no clear D. V was shortened by 1 base and J by 2 bases, with 12 bases between the two germline ends. Germline V gene data show CDR1 as SQVTM and CDR2 as ANQGSEA. The CDR3 has 15 residues. The CDR3 DNA reads as TGCAGCGTTGAAGCATGGGGTCAAGCTGGAAACACCATATATTTT. Protein product: CSVEAWGQAGNTIYF.

This clonotype has ten or more counts. The V and J genes are TRBV20-1 and TRBJ2-7; D is possibly TRBD2 (5 bases). Germline-derived CDR1 and CDR2 are DFQATT and SNEGSKA (reference sequence). V lost 1 base and J 2 bases, leaving 12 bases between the germline ends. This CDR3 has 14 residues. CDR3 nucleotide sequence: TGCAGTGCTAGAGGGGAGATGAGGACCTACGAGCAGTACTTC. Its protein product is CSARGEMRTYEQYF.

This chain uses TRBV3-1 with TRBJ2-1; D remains unclear. The CDR3 spans 13 residues. From germline, CDR1 is LGHDT and CDR2 YNNKEL (reference sequence). V lost 0 bases and J 6 bases, leaving 6 bases between the germline ends. The CDR3 sequence is CASSQDLFNEQFF. The DNA of the CDR3 is TGTGCCAGCAGCCAAGATCTTTTCAATGAGCAGTTCTTC.

Remarks on this clonotype: This clone may be a read error of a much larger clone one base away. Because the CDR3 is missing its conserved closing phenylalanine or tryptophan, this is likely a read error. The gene calls are TRBV24-1 and TRBJ2-1; D uncertain. The germline gives CDR1 KGHDR, CDR2 SFDVKD. CDR3 length: 14 residues. Between the trimmed V and J ends, which lost 1 base and 7 bases, there was a span of 10 bases. The CDR3 sequence: CATSDFRALNEQFL. CDR3 coding DNA: TGTGCCACCAGTGATTTCCGGGCCTTGAATGAGCAGTTCCTC.

This clonotype has ten or more counts. The chain carries TRBV30 and TRBJ1-6, with D maybe TRBD1 (6 bases). The CDR3 spans 13 residues. Germline CDR1 reads GTSNPN; CDR2 reads SVGIG (reference sequence). With 4 bases removed from V and 13 bases from J, the gap between germline ends came to 17 bases. The CDR3: CAWMALQGFPLHF. CDR3 in DNA: TGTGCCTGGATGGCATTACAGGGTTTTCCCCTCCACTTT.

This clonotype came up many times. V usage is TRBV12-3 or TRBV12-4 and J usage is TRBJ2-3; 7 bases are shared with TRBD2. V gave up 7 bases and J gave up 6 bases; unmatched junction bases: 13. The CDR3 runs to 15 residues. CDR3 DNA sequence: TGTGCCAGCACCCCGGGGGAGGGTGCGTGGGATACGCAGTATTTT. It translates to CASTPGEGAWDTQYF.

At least ten counts were recorded for this clonotype. The rearrangement uses TRBV11-2 and TRBJ2-7, with no clear D. Deletions cut 5 bases from V and 2 bases from J, with 7 bases between. In germline, CDR1 is SGHAT, CDR2 FQNNGV. The CDR3 has 12 amino acids. The CDR3, as DNA: TGTGCCAGCAGCCTTGGGGCCTACGAGCAGTACTTC. This encodes CASSLGAYEQYF. The full variable domain, rest sourced from reference TRBV11-2 and TRBJ2-7, is EAGVAQSPRYKIIEKRQSVAFWCNPISGHATLYWYQQILGQGPKLLIQFQNNGVVDDSQLPKDRFSAERLKGVDSTLKIQPAKLEDSAVYLCASSLGAYEQYFGPGTRLTVT.

This clonotype was counted only a few times. Possible read error: a much larger clone is one base away. The rearrangement links TRBV10-3 to TRBJ2-3, with 10 bases identical to TRBD2. The CDR3 consists of 17 residues. Germline lookup yields CDR1 ENHRY and CDR2 SYGVKD. The CDR3 region is CAISEGLAGEITDMQYF. The CDR3 nucleotides are TGTGCCATCAGTGAAGGGCTAGCGGGAGAAATCACAGATATGCAGTATTTT.

This clonotype was counted ten times or more. This chain joins TRBV7-9 and TRBJ2-6; D gene ambiguous. Germline V lookup: CDR1 SEHNR, CDR2 FQNEAQ (reference sequence). Between the trimmed V and J ends, which lost 5 bases and 0 bases, there was a span of 17 bases. The CDR3 totals 18 residues. In DNA form, the CDR3 reads TGTGCCAGCAGCCCCCCGACGTCCCATTCCTCTGGGGCCAACGTCCTGACTTTC. Its translation is CASSPPTSHSSGANVLTF.

The chain links TRBV3-1 to TRBJ2-2; the D gene is possibly TRBD2 (6 bases). CDR3 length: 16 residues. The germline V gene encodes CDR1 LGHDT and CDR2 YNNKEL (reference sequence). V was shortened by 6 bases and J by 7 bases, with 21 bases between the two germline ends. DNA of the CDR3: TGTGCCAGCAGTCACCCCGGGGGACCCCAGAGCGGGGAGCTGTTTTTT. It is translated as CASSHPGGPQSGELFF.

The genes are TRBV7-8 and TRBJ1-5, with D unclear. Trimming took off 2 bases at V and 3 bases at J, with 5 bases between the two ends. The germline gives CDR1 SGHVS, CDR2 FQNEAQ. The CDR3 contains 13 residues. CDR3 region: CASSLNPNQPQHF. The CDR3 DNA sequence: TGTGCCAGCAGCTTAAACCCCAATCAGCCCCAGCATTTT.

The sample holds many counts of this clonotype. CDR3: CSVEDAGGRAYNEQFF. As DNA, the CDR3 is TGCAGCGTTGAAGATGCTGGCGGGAGGGCCTACAATGAGCAGTTCTTC. This chain connects TRBV29-1 to TRBJ2-1; 9 bases fit TRBD2. This CDR3 contains 16 residues. Germline V gene lookup returns CDR1 SQVTM and CDR2 ANQGSEA. V lost 0 bases and J lost 2; bases outside the gene matches: 5.

This clonotype has at least ten counts. The chain uses TRBV4-1 and TRBJ2-4; D is possibly TRBD1 (6 bases). The germline gives CDR1 MGHRA, CDR2 YSYEKL. Trimming took off 1 base at V and 7 bases at J, with 14 bases between the two ends. The CDR3 totals 15 residues. In nucleotides, the CDR3 is TGCGCCAGCAGCCAAGGCGGACAGAGGGGGAACATTCAGTACTTC. Protein: CASSQGGQRGNIQYF.

This clonotype has ten or more counts. The rearrangement joins TRBV27 to TRBJ1-1; D is undetermined. CDR1 and CDR2 (germline): MNHEY, SMNVEV (reference sequence). This CDR3 region has 14 residues. V lost 1 base and J 6 bases, leaving 12 bases between the germline ends. The DNA for the CDR3 is TGTGCCAGCAGTTTATTGGGAGGTACGGCTGAAGCTTTCTTT. This encodes CASSLLGGTAEAFF.

On this clonotype itself: A single base separates this from a much larger clone, so it may be a read error. V is TRBV28 and J is TRBJ2-1; D is undetermined. CDR1 MDHEN and CDR2 SYDVKM come from the germline V gene. The CDR3 consists of 15 residues. The CDR3 DNA reads TGTGCCAGCAGTTTTTTGCAGTTCGGGTACAATGAGCAGTCCTTC. This gives the protein CASSFLQFGYNEQSF.

V gene TRBV3-1 combines with J gene TRBJ1-2, with D unclear. Trimming removed 6 bases at V and 3 bases at J, with 8 bases between. The CDR3 has 12 amino acids. CDR1 is LGHDT and CDR2 is YNNKEL in the germline V gene (reference sequence). CDR3 loop: CASSDTYYGYTF. In DNA, the CDR3 is TGTGCCAGCAGTGATACTTACTATGGCTACACCTTC.

As for this clonotype: A read error is possible here, since a much larger clone lies one base away. Given the absence of the conserved phenylalanine or tryptophan at the CDR3 end, a read error is likely. The chain uses TRBV13 and TRBJ1-1; no firm D call. Trimming removed 2 bases from V and 4 bases from J, with 8 bases in between. The V gene's germline CDR1 is PRHDT and CDR2 FYEKMQ (reference sequence). There are 13 residues in the CDR3. CDR3 residues: CASSLLRGTEAFL. The CDR3 DNA follows: TGTGCCAGCAGCTTACTGCGGGGCACTGAAGCTTTCCTT.

Ten or more counts support this clonotype. The chain uses TRBV29-1 and TRBJ2-3, with D perhaps TRBD2 (5 bases). The V end was cut by 4 bases, the J end by 0 bases, with 11 bases between. The germline CDR1 and CDR2 sequences are SQVTM and ANQGSEA. This CDR3 has 14 residues. This chain's CDR3 is CSVGVAPSTDTQYF. The CDR3 nucleotides are TGCAGCGTTGGGGTAGCGCCTAGCACAGATACGCAGTATTTT.

This clonotype showed up many times. The gene calls are TRBV5-5 and TRBJ2-1, with 10 nucleotides matching TRBD2. The CDR3 loop spans 15 amino acids. CDR1 and CDR2 (germline): SGHKS, YYEKEE (reference sequence). V lost 5 bases and J lost 4; bases outside the gene matches: 6. The CDR3 region has the DNA TGTGCCAGCAGACAACTAGCGGGGAATTACAATGAGCAGTTCTTC. As protein: CASRQLAGNYNEQFF.

This clonotype was recorded at least ten times. The chain couples TRBV5-5 to TRBJ2-6; D is ambiguous. This CDR3 contains 19 residues. The ends were cut back, 2 bases at V and 4 bases at J, with 22 bases in the middle. CDR1 and CDR2 (germline): SGHKS, YYEKEE (reference sequence). The CDR3 loop is CASSFSAPGPPLGANVLTF. The CDR3 DNA reads as TGTGCCAGCAGCTTCTCCGCTCCAGGCCCCCCCCTGGGGGCCAACGTCCTGACTTTC.

This clonotype was seen a single time. This likely reflects a read error, since a far larger clone is one base away. The chain carries TRBV27 and TRBJ2-7; D unresolved. CDR3 length: 13 residues. The germline gives CDR1 MNHEY, CDR2 SMNVEV (reference sequence). CDR3 DNA sequence: TGTGCCAGCAGTTTGGGCGGATCCTACGGGCAGTACTTC. Protein: CASSLGGSYGQYF.

This clonotype was picked up many times. The rearrangement joins TRBV15 to TRBJ2-6; tentative D call: TRBD2 (5 bases). The CDR3 contains 17 residues. Germline assignment: CDR1 LNHNV and CDR2 YYDKDF (reference sequence). V lost 0 bases to trimming and J lost 4 bases, with 13 bases between them. CDR3 nucleotides: TGTGCCACCAGCAGAGATCTAAGAGAGGGAGGGGCCAACGTCCTGACTTTC. This translates into CATSRDLREGGANVLTF.

This chain joins TRBV7-6 and TRBJ2-7, with 7 nucleotides matching TRBD2. The trim removed 0 bases at V and 4 bases at J, leaving 18 bases unmatched. The CDR3 is 19 residues long. Per the germline V gene, CDR1 is SGHVS and CDR2 is FNYEAQ. The DNA of the CDR3 is TGTGCCAGCAGCTTAGCGCTGGGAATAGCGGGTGCAATTCCTTACGAGCAGTACTTC. It yields the protein CASSLALGIAGAIPYEQYF. Complete variable domain (other parts from reference TRBV7-6 and TRBJ2-7): GAGVSQSPRYKVTKRGQDVALRCDPISGHVSLYWYRQALGQGPEFLTYFNYEAQQDKSGLPNDRFSAERPEGSISTLTIQRTEQRDSAMYRCASSLALGIAGAIPYEQYFGPGTRLTVT.

This clonotype was observed a few times. J is TRBJ2-2 and V is TRBV12-3 or TRBV12-4; D not certain. V shed 6 bases and J shed 6 bases, with 5 bases lying between them. The CDR3 length is 11 residues. CDR3 sequence: CASSPAGELFF. In DNA form, the CDR3 reads TGTGCCAGCAGCCCCGCCGGGGAGCTGTTTTTT.

The V and J genes are TRBV15 and TRBJ2-7, with D possibly matching TRBD1 (6 bases). The CDR3 contains 12 residues. CDR1 is LNHNV and CDR2 is YYDKDF in the germline V gene (reference sequence). Trimming removed 4 bases from V and 6 bases from J, with 10 bases in between. The CDR3 bases are TGTGCCACCAGCACCGCAGGGGTCGAGCAGTACTTC. Amino acids: CATSTAGVEQYF.